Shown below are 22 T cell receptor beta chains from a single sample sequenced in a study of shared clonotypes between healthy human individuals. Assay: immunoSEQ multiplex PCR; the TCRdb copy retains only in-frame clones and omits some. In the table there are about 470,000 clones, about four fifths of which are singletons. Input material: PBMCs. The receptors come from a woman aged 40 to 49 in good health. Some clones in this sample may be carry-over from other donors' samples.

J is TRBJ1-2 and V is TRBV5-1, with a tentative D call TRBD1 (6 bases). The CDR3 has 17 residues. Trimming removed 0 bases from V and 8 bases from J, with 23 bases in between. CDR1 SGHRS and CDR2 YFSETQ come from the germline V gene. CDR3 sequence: CASSLASRPELQGGYTF. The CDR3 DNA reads TGCGCCAGCAGCTTGGCCTCTCGTCCCGAATTACAGGGAGGCTACACCTTC. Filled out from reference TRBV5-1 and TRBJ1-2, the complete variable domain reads KAGVTQTPRYLIKTRGQQVTLSCSPISGHRSVSWYQQTPGQGLQFLFEYFSETQRNKGNFPGRFSGRQFSNSRSEMNVSTLELGDSALYLCASSLASRPELQGGYTFGSGTRLTVV.

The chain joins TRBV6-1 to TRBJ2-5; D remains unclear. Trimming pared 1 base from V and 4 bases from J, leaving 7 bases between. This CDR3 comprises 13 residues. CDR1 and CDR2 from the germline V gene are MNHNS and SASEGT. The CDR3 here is CASSEVWGETQYF. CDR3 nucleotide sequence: TGTGCCAGCAGTGAAGTTTGGGGAGAGACCCAGTACTTC.

The DNA for the CDR3 is TGTGCCAGCATCGACAGGGAGATCAATGAGCAGTTCTTC. It specifies CASIDREINEQFF. V is TRBV28 and J is TRBJ2-1, with TRBD1 matching 7 bases. The CDR3 extends over 13 amino acids. The germline V gene has CDR1 MDHEN and CDR2 SYDVKM. J was trimmed by 6 bases and V by 7 bases; bases with no gene match: 6. Full variable domain (missing parts from reference TRBV28 and TRBJ2-1): DVKVTQSSRYLVKRTGEKVFLECVQDMDHENMFWYRQDPGLGLRLIYFSYDVKMKEKGDIPEGYSVSREKKERFSLILESASTNQTSMYLCASIDREINEQFFGPGTRLTVL.

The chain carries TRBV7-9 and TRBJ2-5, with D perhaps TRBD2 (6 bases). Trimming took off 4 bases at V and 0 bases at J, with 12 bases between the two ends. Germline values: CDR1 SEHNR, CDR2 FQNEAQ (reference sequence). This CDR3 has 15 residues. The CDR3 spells CASSSLLANQETQYF. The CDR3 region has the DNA TGTGCCAGCAGCTCCTTACTAGCCAACCAAGAGACCCAGTACTTC.

The CDR3 spells CASSPEWGGELFF. CDR3 in DNA: TGTGCCAGCAGCCCGGAGTGGGGCGGGGAGCTGTTTTTT. This chain joins TRBV7-9 and TRBJ2-2; D uncertain. The CDR3 runs to 13 residues. Deletions cut 5 bases from V and 7 bases from J, with 11 bases between. Germline CDR1 is SEHNR and CDR2 is FQNEAQ (reference sequence). The full variable domain, with the rest looked up from reference TRBV7-9 and TRBJ2-2, is DTGVSQNPRHKITKRGQNVTFRCDPISEHNRLYWYRQTLGQGPEFLTYFQNEAQLEKSRLLSDRFSAERPKGSFSTLEIQRTEQGDSAMYLCASSPEWGGELFFGEGSRLTVL.

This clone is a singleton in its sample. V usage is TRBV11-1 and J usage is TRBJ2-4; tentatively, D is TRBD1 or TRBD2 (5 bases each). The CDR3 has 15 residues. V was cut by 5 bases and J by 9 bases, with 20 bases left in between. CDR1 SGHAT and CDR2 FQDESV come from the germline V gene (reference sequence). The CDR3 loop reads CASSPRSRDVGIQYF. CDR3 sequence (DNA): TGTGCCAGCAGCCCCCGAAGCAGGGACGTAGGCATTCAGTACTTC.

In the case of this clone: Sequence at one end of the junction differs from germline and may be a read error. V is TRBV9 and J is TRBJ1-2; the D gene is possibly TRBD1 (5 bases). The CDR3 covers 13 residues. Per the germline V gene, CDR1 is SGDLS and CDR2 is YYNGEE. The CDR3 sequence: CVSTPGTRYGYTF. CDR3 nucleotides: TGTGTCAGCACCCCCGGGACGAGGTATGGCTACACCTTC.

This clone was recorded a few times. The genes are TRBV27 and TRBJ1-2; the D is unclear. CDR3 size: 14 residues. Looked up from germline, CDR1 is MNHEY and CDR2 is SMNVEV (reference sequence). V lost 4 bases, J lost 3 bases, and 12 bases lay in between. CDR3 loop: CASSSPPHYYGYTF. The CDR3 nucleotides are TGTGCCAGCAGTTCCCCGCCACATTACTATGGCTACACCTTC.

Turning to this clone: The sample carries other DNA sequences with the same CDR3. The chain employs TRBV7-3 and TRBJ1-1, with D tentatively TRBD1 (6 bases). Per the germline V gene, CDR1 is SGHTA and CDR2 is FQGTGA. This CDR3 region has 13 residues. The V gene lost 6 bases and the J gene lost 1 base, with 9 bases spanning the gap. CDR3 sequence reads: CASSSDRNTEAFF. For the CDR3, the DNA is TGTGCCAGCAGTTCGGACAGGAACACTGAAGCTTTCTTT.

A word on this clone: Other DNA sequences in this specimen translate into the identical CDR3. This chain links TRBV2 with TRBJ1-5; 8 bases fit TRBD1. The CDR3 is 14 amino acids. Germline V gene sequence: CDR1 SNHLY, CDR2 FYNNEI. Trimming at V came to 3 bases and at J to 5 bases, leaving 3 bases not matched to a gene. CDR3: CASSEQGADQPQHF. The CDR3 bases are TGTGCCAGCAGTGAGCAGGGGGCGGATCAGCCCCAGCATTTT.

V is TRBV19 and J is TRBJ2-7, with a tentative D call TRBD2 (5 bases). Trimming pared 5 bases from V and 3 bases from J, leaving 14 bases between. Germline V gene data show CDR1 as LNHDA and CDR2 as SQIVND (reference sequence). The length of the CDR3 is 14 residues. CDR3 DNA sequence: TGTGCCAGTAGTCTCGGCGGGCTAGGCTACGAGCAGTACTTC. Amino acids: CASSLGGLGYEQYF.

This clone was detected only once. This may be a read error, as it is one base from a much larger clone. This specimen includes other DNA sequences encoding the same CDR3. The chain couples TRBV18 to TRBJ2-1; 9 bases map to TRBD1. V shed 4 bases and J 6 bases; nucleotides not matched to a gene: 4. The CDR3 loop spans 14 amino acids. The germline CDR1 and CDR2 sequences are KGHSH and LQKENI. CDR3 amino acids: CASSRDRAGNEQFF. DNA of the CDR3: TGTGCCAGCTCACGGGACAGGGCGGGCAATGAGCAGTTCTTC.

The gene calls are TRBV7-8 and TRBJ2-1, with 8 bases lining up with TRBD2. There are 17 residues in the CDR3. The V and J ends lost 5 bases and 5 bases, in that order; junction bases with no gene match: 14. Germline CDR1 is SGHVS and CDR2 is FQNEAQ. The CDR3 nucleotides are TGTGCCAGCAGCCAGTTCCCCAAGCGGGAGAGCGACAATGAGCAGTTCTTC. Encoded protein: CASSQFPKRESDNEQFF.

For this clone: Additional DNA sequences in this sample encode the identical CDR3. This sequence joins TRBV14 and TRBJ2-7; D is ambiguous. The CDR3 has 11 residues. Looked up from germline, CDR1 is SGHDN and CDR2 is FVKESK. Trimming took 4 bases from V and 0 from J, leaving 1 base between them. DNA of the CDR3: TGTGCCAGCAGCCGCTCCTACGAGCAGTACTTC. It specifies CASSRSYEQYF.

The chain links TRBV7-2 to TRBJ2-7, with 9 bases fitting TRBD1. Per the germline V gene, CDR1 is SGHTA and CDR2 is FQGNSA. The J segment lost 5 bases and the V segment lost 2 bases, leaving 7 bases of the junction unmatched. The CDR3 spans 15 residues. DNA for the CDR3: TGTGCCAGCAGCTTAAAGGCGGGACAGGGAGACGAGCAGTACTTC. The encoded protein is CASSLKAGQGDEQYF.

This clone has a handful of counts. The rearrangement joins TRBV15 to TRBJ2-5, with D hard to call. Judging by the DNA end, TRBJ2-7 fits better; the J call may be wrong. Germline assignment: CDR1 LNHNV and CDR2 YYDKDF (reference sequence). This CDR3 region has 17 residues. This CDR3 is CATSRGLYTSAFAEQYF. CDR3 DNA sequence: TGTGCCACCAGCAGAGGGCTCTACACCTCGGCATTTGCCGAGCAGTACTTC.

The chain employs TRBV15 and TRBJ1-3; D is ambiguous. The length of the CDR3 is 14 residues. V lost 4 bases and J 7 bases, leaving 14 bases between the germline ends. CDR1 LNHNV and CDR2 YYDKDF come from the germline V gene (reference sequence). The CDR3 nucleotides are TGTGCCACCAGCACCGACTTGTTCCCGAACACCATATATTTT. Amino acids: CATSTDLFPNTIYF.

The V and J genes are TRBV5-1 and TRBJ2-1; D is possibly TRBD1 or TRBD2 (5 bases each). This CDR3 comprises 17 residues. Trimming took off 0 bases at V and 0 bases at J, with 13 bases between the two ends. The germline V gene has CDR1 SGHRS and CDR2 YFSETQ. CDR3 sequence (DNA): TGCGCCAGCAGCTTGGCCCTCGGGACCAACTCCTACAATGAGCAGTTCTTC. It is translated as CASSLALGTNSYNEQFF.

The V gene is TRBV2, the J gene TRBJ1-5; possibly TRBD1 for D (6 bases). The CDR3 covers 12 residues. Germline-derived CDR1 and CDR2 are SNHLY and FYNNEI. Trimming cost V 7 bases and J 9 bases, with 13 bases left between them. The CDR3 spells CASTGQGRPQHF. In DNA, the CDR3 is TGTGCCAGCACAGGGCAGGGGAGGCCCCAGCATTTT.

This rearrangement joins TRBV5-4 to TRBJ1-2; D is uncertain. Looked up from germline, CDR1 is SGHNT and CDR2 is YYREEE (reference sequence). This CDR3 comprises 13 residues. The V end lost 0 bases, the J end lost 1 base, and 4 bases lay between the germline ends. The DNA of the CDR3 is TGTGCCAGCAGCTTGGGGAATAACTATGGCTACACCTTC. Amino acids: CASSLGNNYGYTF. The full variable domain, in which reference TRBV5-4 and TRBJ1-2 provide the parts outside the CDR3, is ETGVTQSPTHLIKTRGQQVTLRCSSQSGHNTVSWYQQALGQGPQFIFQYYREEENGRGNFPPRFSGLQFPNYSSELNVNALELDDSALYLCASSLGNNYGYTFGSGTRLTVV.

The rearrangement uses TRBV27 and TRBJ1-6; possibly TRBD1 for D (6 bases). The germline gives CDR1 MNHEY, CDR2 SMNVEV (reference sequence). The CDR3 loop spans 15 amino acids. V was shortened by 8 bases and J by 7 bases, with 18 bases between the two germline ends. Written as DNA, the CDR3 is TGTGCCAGCCGATGGAGCCCGGGGGCAAATTCACCCCTCCACTTT. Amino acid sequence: CASRWSPGANSPLHF.

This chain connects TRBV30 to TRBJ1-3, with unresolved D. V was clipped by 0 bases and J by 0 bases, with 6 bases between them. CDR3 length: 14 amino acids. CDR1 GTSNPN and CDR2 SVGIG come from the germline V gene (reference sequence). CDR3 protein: CAWSVALSGNTIYF. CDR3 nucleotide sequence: TGTGCCTGGAGTGTAGCACTCTCTGGAAACACCATATATTTT.